The subject of this entry is one TCR beta chain. Its target is unknown. These data originate in a study of vaccination and CD4 T cells after COVID-19. Overall study context: For post-vaccine samples, collection took place a median about 70 days after dose two, ranging from 14 to 241. Study results and limitations: Early timepoints after natural infection were not analyzed in these convalescent patients.

Researchers used the Oncomine TCR Beta short-read assay to sequence DNA from cultured CD4+ T cells. TCRdb re-called the PCR reads through MiXCR, storing one row per CDR3 protein. In the table there are about 10,000 distinct CDR3 sequences, roughly 25% of which are singletons. V was pared by 0 bases and J by 8 bases, with 8 bases between. This CDR3 contains 13 residues. Germline CDR1 is ENHRY and CDR2 is SYGVKD. Treatment: roughly ten-day PBMC culture with coronavirus spike peptide pools or control peptides (ViraFEST assay). ViraFEST relied on peptide pools to expand antigen-specific T cells; the TCRs were sequenced afterward. It was with 10 IU/ml IL-2 and 9 to 10 ug/ml peptide pools that 1.5 million to 2.5 million PBMCs per well were cultured.

Here the sequenced sample was CD4+ T cells from blood, cultured in vitro, taken before SARS-CoV-2 vaccination. V gene TRBV10-3 combines with J gene TRBJ1-3; D remains unclear. This TCR was recovered from a human donor who received a COVID-19 vaccine. CDR3 sequence: CAISESYGDTIYF. The CDR3 nucleotides are TGTGCCATCAGTGAGTCGTACGGTGACACCATATATTTT.